This TCR beta chain is from a study of vaccination effects on CD4 cells after COVID-19 (dated by TCRdb to 2021 to 2024). Turning to the overall study: Two doses of either the BNT162b2 or the mRNA-1273 mRNA SARS-CoV-2 vaccine were administered to participants. The study compared SARS-CoV-2 spike-specific CD4+ TCR repertoires before and after mRNA vaccination in COVID-19 convalescent patients and infection-naive vaccine recipients. A total of approximately 9 COVID-19 convalescent patients and a few SARS-CoV-2-naive healthy vaccine recipients were included in the full study. Cultures from other donors in the study were sequenced with the Oncomine TCR Beta short-read assay on an Illumina iSeq 100.

Library generation was performed with the immunoSEQ multiplex PCR assay. DNA from the cultured, isolated CD4+ T cells was subjected to TCR beta CDR3 sequencing. The authors' analysis ran thus. Non-productive TCR sequences were removed, reads were trimmed to the CDR3 region, and CDR3s of at least 7 amino acids were retained. The MANAFEST web app was used to pick out antigen-specific clonotypes by comparing their expansion in peptide wells with that in reference cultures. Positive clones required FDR<0.05 expansion versus reference and all other wells, odds ratio above 5, and frequency above 0.1% in two replicate wells. Clonotypes significantly expanded in SARS-CoV-2 spike wells and in at least one common cold coronavirus spike condition were defined as cross-reactive. Levenshtein distance calculated with the stringdist R package was used to assess CDR3 similarity, and unrooted trees were constructed with ape in R 3.6.1. What TCRdb holds here is the immuneACCESS table cut down to in-frame rearrangements. Part of the clones is not present; checked against another copy, under half of the missing clones reflect an unresolved V gene, and the others are unexplained. That table is the source of V, J and clone size, and D and trimming were worked out from the DNA. This sample lists roughly 35,000 clones; 73% were detected once. Around 25% of the sample lies in the top ten.

To identify antigen-specific CD4+ T cell clonotypes by their expansion, the ViraFEST assay first stimulated PBMC with viral peptide pools and then applied TCR sequencing. After more than nine days of culture, CD4+ T cells were isolated with the EasySep CD4+ T cell isolation kit. Healthy vaccine recipients had no prior SARS-CoV-2 infection, confirmed by negative nucleocapsid antibodies before and after vaccination. Approximately 2 million PBMC per well were cultured with 10 ug/ml peptides in IMDM containing 5% human AB serum, 8.5 to 10 IU/ml IL-2 and gentamicin. Half of the culture medium was replaced with fresh IL-2-containing medium on days 3 and 7. Each peptide stimulation condition was cultured in triplicate wells unless otherwise noted. Using Ficoll-Paque Plus gradient centrifugation, PBMC were separated from whole blood and then either used fresh or cryopreserved at -140C. The overlapping peptide pools covered the spike proteins of SARS-CoV-2 as well as those of the common cold coronaviruses HCoV-NL63, HCoV-OC43 and HCoV-229E. The QIAamp micro DNA kit was used to extract genomic DNA from the cultured CD4+ T cells.

About this clone: The antigen this receptor binds is unknown. Base qualities are not recorded, but no much larger clone differs from it by a single base.

Overall results and qualifications from the work: In healthy vaccine recipients, vaccine-induced clones were almost all SARS-CoV-2 mono-reactive, with only 1 of 255 being cross-reactive with common cold coronaviruses. Both infection-induced and vaccine-induced clones contracted markedly at late post-vaccination timepoints, which is consistent with waning T cell responses. Only a small number of convalescent patients were included, and no early post-infection timepoints were available, which limited the study.

Spanning cysteine to phenylalanine, the CDR3 consists of 13 amino acids. The DNA shown is the 39-base CDR3, in frame from base 1. V is clipped by 4 bases and J by 2 bases, and the sequence between their germline boundaries is 6 bases long. The sequenced sample was CD4+ T cells from PBMCs cultured with HCoV-OC43 spike peptides, obtained before COVID-19 vaccination. The cell subset or site label corresponds to: HCoV-OC43 spike overlapping peptide pool stimulation. The receptor was isolated from a human donor who received a COVID-19 vaccine. The chain couples TRBV12-3 or TRBV12-4 to TRBJ1-5, with no D gene named confidently. The DNA sequence is as follows: TGTGCCAGCAGTTCCCAGGGCAATCAGCCCCAGCATTTT. Its product reads: CASSSQGNQPQHF.